This is a list of T cell receptor beta chains from one sample in a study of Ad26.COV2.S vaccination and SARS-CoV-2 variants. Libraries were prepared by immunoSEQ multiplex PCR; TCRdb keeps only in-frame clonotypes and omits some of them. The table records approximately 300,000 clones, 85% to 90% of them present only once. Source: peripheral blood, taken in a trial of Ad26.COV2.S vaccine versus placebo. These receptors came from a person aged 18-65 years who received the Ad26.COV2.S COVID-19 vaccine or a placebo. Both conserved end residues are part of each CDR3. Fields, in order: CDR3 DNA, CDR3 protein, clone size, D gene, J gene, V gene. The D gene is left open where the match is weak. Clone size is not always given. Where it is, it says once, few, many or a class for expanded clones.

cdr3_nt: TGTGCCATCAGTGAGTCGACAGCCAAGACCTACGAGCAGTACTTC
cdr3_aa: CAISESTAKTYEQYF
clone_size: NA
d_call: NA
j_call: TRBJ2-7
v_call: TRBV10-3

cdr3_nt: TGTGCCAGCAGCCCATCTACAGGGAACACTGAAGCTTTCTTT
cdr3_aa: CASSPSTGNTEAFF
clone_size: NA
d_call: NA
j_call: TRBJ1-1
v_call: TRBV5-4

cdr3_nt: TGTGCCAGCAGAGGGGCGGACTATGGCTACACCTTC
cdr3_aa: CASRGADYGYTF
clone_size: NA
d_call: NA
j_call: TRBJ1-2
v_call: TRBV7-9

cdr3_nt: TGTGCCAGCAGTGAGTGGGGGCCAGGGCCCCAGCATTTT
cdr3_aa: CASSEWGPGPQHF
clone_size: NA
d_call: NA
j_call: TRBJ1-5
v_call: TRBV6-1

cdr3_nt: TGCAGTGCTAGTCCCATAGGAACCGGGACAAACTCCTACAATGAGCAGTTCTTC
cdr3_aa: CSASPIGTGTNSYNEQFF
clone_size: NA
d_call: NA
j_call: TRBJ2-1
v_call: TRBV20-1

cdr3_nt: TGTGCCAGCAGGCCCGGGACAGGGATCGAGTATGGCTACACCTTC
cdr3_aa: CASRPGTGIEYGYTF
clone_size: NA
d_call: TRBD1
j_call: TRBJ1-2
v_call: TRBV7-9

cdr3_nt: TGTGCCAGCTCGTTAGGGACAGGGAACAGAGATGGCTACACCTTC
cdr3_aa: CASSLGTGNRDGYTF
clone_size: once
d_call: TRBD1
j_call: TRBJ1-2
v_call: TRBV18

cdr3_nt: TGTGCCAGCACCGTTCCACAGTTGGGTTCACCCCTCCACTTT
cdr3_aa: CASTVPQLGSPLHF
clone_size: NA
d_call: NA
j_call: TRBJ1-6
v_call: TRBV7-2

cdr3_nt: TGTGCCAGCAGAAGGGGACAGGTCGGAAACACCATATATTTT
cdr3_aa: CASRRGQVGNTIYF
clone_size: few
d_call: TRBD1
j_call: TRBJ1-3
v_call: TRBV6-5

cdr3_nt: TGCGCCAGCAGCCAAGATGGCCCTGATGGCTACACCTTC
cdr3_aa: CASSQDGPDGYTF
clone_size: NA
d_call: NA
j_call: TRBJ1-2
v_call: TRBV4-1

cdr3_nt: TGTGCCAGCAGCTTGGACCCTTCCGGTAATTCACCCCTCCACTTT
cdr3_aa: CASSLDPSGNSPLHF
clone_size: NA
d_call: NA
j_call: TRBJ1-6
v_call: TRBV5-6

cdr3_nt: TGTGCCACCAGCAGAGCCCTAGGGGCCCCGTCTCCGAGCTCCTACAATGAGCAGTTCTTC
cdr3_aa: CATSRALGAPSPSSYNEQFF
clone_size: NA
d_call: NA
j_call: TRBJ2-1
v_call: TRBV15

cdr3_nt: TGTGCCAGCAGCTTAGAAGGAGGGGGCTCTGGGGCCAACGTCCTGACTTTC
cdr3_aa: CASSLEGGGSGANVLTF
clone_size: NA
d_call: NA
j_call: TRBJ2-6
v_call: TRBV11-2

cdr3_nt: TGCGCCAGCAGCCAAGTCCAAGGGGAGTTTGGGGCCAACGTCCTGACTTTC
cdr3_aa: CASSQVQGEFGANVLTF
clone_size: NA
d_call: NA
j_call: TRBJ2-6
v_call: TRBV4-3

cdr3_nt: TGTGCCAGCAGCTGGGGACTAGCGGGGGGGAAGGACATTCAGTACTTC
cdr3_aa: CASSWGLAGGKDIQYF
clone_size: once
d_call: TRBD2
j_call: TRBJ2-4
v_call: TRBV5-6

cdr3_nt: TGTGCCAGCAGCTTAGGCGGGGGTTCGGAGTTCTATAATTCACCCCTCCACTTT
cdr3_aa: CASSLGGGSEFYNSPLHF
clone_size: NA
d_call: NA
j_call: TRBJ1-6
v_call: TRBV11-2

cdr3_nt: TGTGCCAGCAGCTTAGGATTCGGGCAGTTAAAAACGAACACCGGGGAGCTGTTTTTT
cdr3_aa: CASSLGFGQLKTNTGELFF
clone_size: once
d_call: NA
j_call: TRBJ2-2
v_call: TRBV7-6

cdr3_nt: TGTGCCAGCAGTTACAACTATGGCTACACCTTC
cdr3_aa: CASSYNYGYTF
clone_size: NA
d_call: NA
j_call: TRBJ1-2
v_call: TRBV7-9

cdr3_nt: TGTGCCAGCAGCGTGGGGGGGAGCACTGAAGCTTTCTTT
cdr3_aa: CASSVGGSTEAFF
clone_size: NA
d_call: NA
j_call: TRBJ1-1
v_call: TRBV9

cdr3_nt: TGTGCCAGCAGTTACGCCCCGGGTTACGAGCAGTACTTC
cdr3_aa: CASSYAPGYEQYF
clone_size: NA
d_call: NA
j_call: TRBJ2-7
v_call: TRBV6-2/TRBV6-3

cdr3_nt: TGCAGCGTGCGGGACAGGAGCTCCTACAATGAGCAGTTCTTC
cdr3_aa: CSVRDRSSYNEQFF
clone_size: once
d_call: TRBD1
j_call: TRBJ2-1
v_call: TRBV29-1

cdr3_nt: TGTGCCAGCAACCAGGATCGGGGGTATGGCTACACCTTC
cdr3_aa: CASNQDRGYGYTF
clone_size: once
d_call: NA
j_call: TRBJ1-2
v_call: TRBV6-5

cdr3_nt: TGTGCCAGCAGCTTCGGGCAGGGTTACACTGAAGCTTTCTTT
cdr3_aa: CASSFGQGYTEAFF
clone_size: NA
d_call: NA
j_call: TRBJ1-1
v_call: TRBV11-2

cdr3_nt: TGTGCCAGTAGTATCGGGCAGGGAGCAAGTGAGGGCTACACCTTC
cdr3_aa: CASSIGQGASEGYTF
clone_size: NA
d_call: NA
j_call: TRBJ1-2
v_call: TRBV19

cdr3_nt: TGTGCCAGCAGCTTAGGCCCGGACAGGGGAAGAGCTGGCTACACCTTC
cdr3_aa: CASSLGPDRGRAGYTF
clone_size: NA
d_call: TRBD1
j_call: TRBJ1-2
v_call: TRBV7-8

cdr3_nt: TGTGCCAGCAGTTTTGTGGGCTACGGAGAGAATGAGCAGTTCTTC
cdr3_aa: CASSFVGYGENEQFF
clone_size: NA
d_call: NA
j_call: TRBJ2-1
v_call: TRBV27

cdr3_nt: TGTGCCAGCAGCTCCCCGGGAGGGGCGGGAAATGGCTACACCTTC
cdr3_aa: CASSSPGGAGNGYTF
clone_size: NA
d_call: NA
j_call: TRBJ1-2
v_call: TRBV5-4

cdr3_nt: TGCGCCAGCAGCTTGATGGCGGGGGTCTCCTACAATGAGCAGTTCTTC
cdr3_aa: CASSLMAGVSYNEQFF
clone_size: few
d_call: TRBD2
j_call: TRBJ2-1
v_call: TRBV5-1

cdr3_nt: TGTGCCAGCAGCCAAGACCGGGGGCGTCATTCCTACGAGCAGTACTTC
cdr3_aa: CASSQDRGRHSYEQYF
clone_size: NA
d_call: NA
j_call: TRBJ2-7
v_call: TRBV3-1/TRBV3-2

cdr3_nt: TGTGCCAGCAGCCCTGCGAGGTGGGACAGAGCTACCTATAGCAATCAGCCCCAGCATTTT
cdr3_aa: CASSPARWDRATYSNQPQHF
clone_size: NA
d_call: TRBD1
j_call: TRBJ1-5
v_call: TRBV27

cdr3_nt: TGTGCCAGCAGCTTGGGATGGGCGGAGACCCAGTACTTC
cdr3_aa: CASSLGWAETQYF
clone_size: NA
d_call: NA
j_call: TRBJ2-5
v_call: TRBV7-6

cdr3_nt: TGTGCCAGCAGTTGGGGGGCGGGAGGTGGCTACACCTTC
cdr3_aa: CASSWGAGGGYTF
clone_size: NA
d_call: NA
j_call: TRBJ1-2
v_call: TRBV12-3/TRBV12-4

cdr3_nt: TGTGCCAGCAGTGCCCCCGCACAGGGGGAAGGAGAGACCCAGTACTTC
cdr3_aa: CASSAPAQGEGETQYF
clone_size: NA
d_call: TRBD1
j_call: TRBJ2-5
v_call: TRBV6-4

cdr3_nt: TGTGCCAGTAGTGCCGGGACAGGGGGCCGATACGAGCAGTACTTC
cdr3_aa: CASSAGTGGRYEQYF
clone_size: NA
d_call: TRBD1
j_call: TRBJ2-7
v_call: TRBV19

cdr3_nt: TGTGCCAGCGGGGAGCCCATCCGGCCCCAGCATTTT
cdr3_aa: CASGEPIRPQHF
clone_size: NA
d_call: NA
j_call: TRBJ1-5
v_call: TRBV28

cdr3_nt: TGTGCCACGATACAGGACTCTGGGGCCAACGTCCTGACTTTC
cdr3_aa: CATIQDSGANVLTF
clone_size: NA
d_call: NA
j_call: TRBJ2-6
v_call: TRBV6-5

cdr3_nt: TGTGCCAGCAGTGAATGGGGCAGCTCCTACGAGCAGTACTTC
cdr3_aa: CASSEWGSSYEQYF
clone_size: NA
d_call: NA
j_call: TRBJ2-7
v_call: TRBV2

cdr3_nt: TGTGCCAGCAGCTTAGGATCAATGAACACTGAAGCTTTCTTT
cdr3_aa: CASSLGSMNTEAFF
clone_size: NA
d_call: NA
j_call: TRBJ1-1
v_call: TRBV5-6

cdr3_nt: TGTGCCAGCCGCCCGCAGGCTAGGGATGGCTACACCTTC
cdr3_aa: CASRPQARDGYTF
clone_size: NA
d_call: NA
j_call: TRBJ1-2
v_call: TRBV25-1

cdr3_nt: TGTGCCAGCAGTTTATTGGGCAGGACGTACCAAGAGACCCAGTACTTC
cdr3_aa: CASSLLGRTYQETQYF
clone_size: NA
d_call: NA
j_call: TRBJ2-5
v_call: TRBV28

cdr3_nt: TGTGCCAGCAGTGCGGGACTAGCGGGGGGAACAGATACGCAGTATTTT
cdr3_aa: CASSAGLAGGTDTQYF
clone_size: NA
d_call: TRBD2
j_call: TRBJ2-3
v_call: TRBV6-1

cdr3_nt: TGTGCCACCAGCAGAGATAGAGTTCAAGAGACCCAGTACTTC
cdr3_aa: CATSRDRVQETQYF
clone_size: once
d_call: NA
j_call: TRBJ2-5
v_call: TRBV15

cdr3_nt: TGTGCCAGCAGCGGCGACAAGGGACAAAGCTCCTATAATTCACCCCTCCACTTT
cdr3_aa: CASSGDKGQSSYNSPLHF
clone_size: NA
d_call: NA
j_call: TRBJ1-6
v_call: TRBV9

cdr3_nt: TGTGCCAGCCAATCCCAGGCCAAAGCTTTCTTT
cdr3_aa: CASQSQAKAFF
clone_size: NA
d_call: NA
j_call: TRBJ1-1
v_call: TRBV28

cdr3_nt: TGCGCCAGCAGTCAAACGTCGGCGGCTGTATATGAAAAACTGTTTTTT
cdr3_aa: CASSQTSAAVYEKLFF
clone_size: many
d_call: NA
j_call: TRBJ1-4
v_call: TRBV23-1

cdr3_nt: TGTGCCAGCAGCTTAGGGGGGTCTTACAATGAGCAGTTCTTC
cdr3_aa: CASSLGGSYNEQFF
clone_size: NA
d_call: NA
j_call: TRBJ2-1
v_call: TRBV7-6

cdr3_nt: TGTGCCAGTAGGAGAATGACAGGGGGCGGCAATGAGCAGTTCTTC
cdr3_aa: CASRRMTGGGNEQFF
clone_size: NA
d_call: TRBD1
j_call: TRBJ2-1
v_call: TRBV19

cdr3_nt: TGCGCCAGCAGCATGACGAGCTTGAACACCGGGGAGCTGTTTTTT
cdr3_aa: CASSMTSLNTGELFF
clone_size: once
d_call: NA
j_call: TRBJ2-2
v_call: TRBV5-1

cdr3_nt: TGTGCCAGCACCAGGACAGTTGGGTCTGGGGCCAACGTCCTGACTTTC
cdr3_aa: CASTRTVGSGANVLTF
clone_size: NA
d_call: NA
j_call: TRBJ2-6
v_call: TRBV27

cdr3_nt: TGTGCCAGCTCACCACTCACCACGACCAGGGGGGGAAACACTGAAGCTTTCTTT
cdr3_aa: CASSPLTTTRGGNTEAFF
clone_size: NA
d_call: TRBD1
j_call: TRBJ1-1
v_call: TRBV18

cdr3_nt: TGTGCCACCAGCAGAGACAGGGGAGAGGAGGCTTTCTTT
cdr3_aa: CATSRDRGEEAFF
clone_size: NA
d_call: NA
j_call: TRBJ1-1
v_call: TRBV15

cdr3_nt: TGTGCCTCCCAACGGGACAGGGCGTTTCCTGAGCAGTTCTTC
cdr3_aa: CASQRDRAFPEQFF
clone_size: NA
d_call: TRBD1
j_call: TRBJ2-1
v_call: TRBV6-5

cdr3_nt: TGTGCCAGCAGCTTAAGGGCGAAAATGGGGAAGTCTGGGGCCAACGTCCTGACTTTC
cdr3_aa: CASSLRAKMGKSGANVLTF
clone_size: NA
d_call: NA
j_call: TRBJ2-6
v_call: TRBV7-2